The TCR beta chain described here comes from a study of vaccination effects on CD4 cells after COVID-19. Across the study: Two recovered convalescent patients were sampled 16 days and one week pre-vaccination.

This CDR3 is 14 amino acids long. Per germline, CDR1 LNHDA and CDR2 SQIVND (reference sequence). With 7 bases removed from V and 5 bases from J, the gap between germline ends came to 18 bases. Details on this clone: Its antigen is undetermined.

The authors isolated CD4+ T cells after 9 to 10 days of culture. The table came from immunoSEQ multiplex PCR; TCRdb's copy has only in-frame clones and leaves some out. This sample carries more than 45,000 clones, 60% to 85% of them seen once, and the ten largest clones take approximately 12%. The chain has TRBV19 and TRBJ2-7; possibly TRBD1 or TRBD2 for D (6 bases each). The TCR comes from a human donor who had a prior SARS-CoV-2 infection. This specimen was CD4+ T cells from PBMCs cultured without peptide, taken before COVID-19 vaccination. The CDR3 region has the DNA TGTGCCAGTAAACCCAGGGCAGGGGAGGACGAGCAGTACTTC. This codes for CASKPRAGEDEQYF. The full variable domain, its missing parts supplied by reference TRBV19 and TRBJ2-7, is DGGITQSPKYLFRKEGQNVTLSCEQNLNHDAMYWYRQDPGQGLRLIYYSQIVNDFQKGDIAEGYSVSREKKESFPLTVTSAQKNPTAFYLCASKPRAGEDEQYFGPGTRLTVT.